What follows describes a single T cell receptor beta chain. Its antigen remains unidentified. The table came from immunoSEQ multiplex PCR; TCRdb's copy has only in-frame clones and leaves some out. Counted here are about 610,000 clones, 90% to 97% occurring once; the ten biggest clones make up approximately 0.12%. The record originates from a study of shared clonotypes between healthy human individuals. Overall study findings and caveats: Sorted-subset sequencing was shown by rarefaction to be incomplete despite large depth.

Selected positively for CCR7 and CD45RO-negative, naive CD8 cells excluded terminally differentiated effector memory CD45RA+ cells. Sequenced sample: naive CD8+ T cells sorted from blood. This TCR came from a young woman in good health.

The CDR3 coding sequence is TGTGCCAGCAGTTACTACCAGGGAAGGGGCGAGCAGTACTTC. Its protein product is CASSYYQGRGEQYF. V and J are TRBV6-5 and TRBJ2-7; D perhaps matches TRBD1 (5 bases). There are 14 residues in the CDR3. Between the trimmed V and J ends, which lost 1 base and 6 bases, there was a span of 13 bases. Germline V CDR1 and CDR2: MNHEY, SVGAGI.